This record concerns one T cell receptor (beta chain) sequence. Its antigen is unknown. Once RNA had been extracted, it was reverse transcribed into cDNA to act as the sequencing template. The table came from immunoSEQ multiplex PCR; TCRdb's copy has only in-frame clones and leaves some out. The sample shows 170,000 or so clones, roughly 50% of them seen only once. The treatment was: oral pan-JAK inhibitor, 5-10 mg twice daily. These data are taken from a study of CD8+ T cells in alopecia areata. The wider study: Severity among treated patients was scored by the percentage of scalp area affected. Whole-study findings and limits: Administration of tofacitinib significantly diminished scalp clonality and expanded CD8+ clones within the top 100. Clonality exceeded that of normal scalp in lesional scalp, most notably in alopecia totalis/universalis.

Germline V CDR1 and CDR2: LGHNA, YNFKEQ. Trimming at V came to 5 bases and at J to 0 bases, leaving 3 bases not matched to a gene. This CDR3 comprises 15 residues. The receptor was derived from a human donor with alopecia areata. This sequence joins TRBV4-2 and TRBJ2-7; TRBD2 matches 11 bases. This specimen was CD8+ T cells sorted from blood, taken at week 24, from a patient treated with tofacitinib. CDR3 sequence (DNA): TGTGCCAGCAGCGAAACTAGCGGGGGCTCCTACGAGCAGTACTTC. Translating gives CASSETSGGSYEQYF.